These 16 T cell receptor beta chains were sequenced from one sample in a study of blood T cell repertoires in COVID-19. The assay was immunoSEQ multiplex PCR, and TCRdb's table has in-frame clones only and misses some. This table holds over 200,000 clones, about 91% found once. The sample taken for sequencing was peripheral blood. All receptors derive from a person between 18 and 30 years old with COVID-19, enrolled during active disease.

This rearrangement joins TRBV2 to TRBJ1-4; unclear D gene. Germline lookup yields CDR1 SNHLY and CDR2 FYNNEI. This CDR3 has 14 residues. The germline V and J ends were trimmed by 6 bases and 5 bases, with 13 bases remaining between them. The CDR3 loop is CASRARRSNEKLFF. The DNA for the CDR3 is TGTGCCAGCAGGGCTAGGAGATCAAATGAAAAACTGTTTTTT.

With regard to this clone: Germline and junction disagree at one end, which may indicate a read error. The rearrangement uses TRBV25-1 and TRBJ1-2; the D is unclear. Germline V gene lookup returns CDR1 MGHDK and CDR2 SYGVNS. The CDR3 has 11 amino acids. This CDR3 reads CASSEYPRQEF. DNA for the CDR3: TGTGCCAGCAGTGAATATCCGAGGCAAGAATTC.

This rearrangement joins TRBV24-1 to TRBJ2-7; 11 nucleotides line up with TRBD2. The junction had 5 bases not matched to a gene; V was cut back by 4 bases and J by 4 bases. Germline CDR1 and CDR2: KGHDR and SFDVKD. CDR3 length equals 15 residues. CDR3 DNA sequence: TGTGCCACCAGTGACAGCACTAGCGGGAGTTACGAGCAGTACTTC. Amino acid sequence: CATSDSTSGSYEQYF.

The V gene is TRBV4-1, the J gene TRBJ2-1, with no clear D. This CDR3 is built from 15 residues. Deletions cut 4 bases from V and 4 bases from J, with 14 bases between. Germline V lookup: CDR1 MGHRA, CDR2 YSYEKL. CDR3 sequence reads: CASSPESRVYNEQFF. The CDR3 DNA is TGCGCCAGCAGCCCCGAGAGTCGGGTATACAATGAGCAGTTCTTC.

Notes on this clone: The sample has other DNA sequences that encode this CDR3 too. The V and J genes are TRBV5-1 and TRBJ2-3, with TRBD1 as a possible D gene (5 bases). Germline V gene data show CDR1 as SGHRS and CDR2 as YFSETQ. Deletions cut 0 bases from V and 1 base from J, with 9 bases between. The CDR3 totals 15 residues. The CDR3 nucleotides are TGCGCCAGCAGCTTGGTAGGGGATCGCACAGATACGCAGTATTTT. Its protein product is CASSLVGDRTDTQYF.

V gene TRBV19 combines with J gene TRBJ2-3; 11 positions match TRBD2. After removal of 5 bases from V and 2 bases from J, the junction contained 9 bases not matched to a gene. The CDR3 has 17 residues. Germline-derived CDR1 and CDR2 are LNHDA and SQIVND (reference sequence). In nucleotides, the CDR3 is TGTGCCAGTAGTCCCGCCCCTAGCGGGAGGATCACAGATACGCAGTATTTT. Its translation: CASSPAPSGRITDTQYF.

The rearrangement links TRBV29-1 to TRBJ1-1; D perhaps matches TRBD1 (6 bases). Germline CDR1 is SQVTM and CDR2 is ANQGSEA. The CDR3 runs 11 residues. Trimming pared 5 bases from V and 7 bases from J, leaving 11 bases between. In DNA, the CDR3 is TGCAGCGTTAGCTGGACAGTTGAAGCTTTCTTT. Translating gives CSVSWTVEAFF. The whole variable domain, remainder taken from reference TRBV29-1 and TRBJ1-1, is SAVISQKPSRDICQRGTSLTIQCQVDSQVTMMFWYRQQPGQSLTLIATANQGSEATYESGFVIDKFPISRPNLTFSTLTVSNMSPEDSSIYLCSVSWTVEAFFGQGTRLTVV.

The chain couples TRBV14 to TRBJ2-7, with D perhaps matching TRBD2 (7 bases). V lost 0 bases and J lost 0, with 15 bases in between. Germline V gives CDR1 SGHDN, CDR2 FVKESK. The CDR3 runs to 17 residues. The CDR3 DNA is TGTGCCAGCAGCCAAGAGGGAGGGGGACCGAGCTCCTACGAGCAGTACTTC. Its translation: CASSQEGGGPSSYEQYF.

The table lists this clone with a count of one. V and J are TRBV18 and TRBJ1-5; 7 bases are shared with TRBD1. Germline CDR1 KGHSH, CDR2 LQKENI. The CDR3 is 16 amino acids. With 1 base clipped from V and 4 bases from J, the junction kept 7 bases outside the gene matches. The CDR3 coding sequence is TGTGCCAGCTCACCACTGGGACAGAACTCTAATCAGCCCCAGCATTTT. This encodes CASSPLGQNSNQPQHF.

This chain joins TRBV19 and TRBJ1-1, with D perhaps matching TRBD1 (6 bases). Germline loops: CDR1 LNHDA, CDR2 SQIVND (reference sequence). The CDR3 has 15 amino acids. Trimming left V 4 bases short and J 1 base short, with 13 bases between. The DNA for the CDR3 is TGTGCCAGTAGTACCGGACAGAAACGGAACACTGAAGCTTTCTTT. It yields the protein CASSTGQKRNTEAFF.

The V gene is TRBV9, the J gene TRBJ1-1; no firm D call. Trimming removed 0 bases from V and 4 bases from J, with 13 bases in between. CDR1 is SGDLS, CDR2 YYNGEE, per germline. The CDR3 length is 15 residues. The CDR3 DNA reads TGTGCCAGCAGCGTAGGTACGGCGGGTAGCACTGAAGCTTTCTTT. Encoded protein: CASSVGTAGSTEAFF.

The chain has TRBV28 and TRBJ2-7; weak D call: TRBD2 (5 bases). CDR1 and CDR2 (germline): MDHEN, SYDVKM. The CDR3 is 13 residues long. Trimming removed 6 bases at V and 3 bases at J, with 12 bases between. The CDR3 loop reads CASRGLGGYEQYF. DNA for the CDR3: TGTGCCAGCAGAGGACTGGGCGGCTACGAGCAGTACTTC.

The chain is built from TRBV7-2 and TRBJ1-2; D not resolved. Germline V lookup: CDR1 SGHTA, CDR2 FQGNSA. Trimming took 5 bases from V and 8 from J, leaving 12 bases between them. The CDR3 loop spans 12 amino acids. The CDR3 here is CASSPEGFGYTF. In DNA form, the CDR3 reads TGTGCCAGCAGCCCAGAGGGCTTCGGCTACACCTTC.

The chain recombines TRBV7-2 with TRBJ2-7, with 9 bases that match TRBD2. V lost 4 bases to trimming and J lost 6 bases; unmatched junction nucleotides: 16. The CDR3 spans 17 residues. Germline assignment: CDR1 SGHTA and CDR2 FQGNSA. This CDR3 is CASSSRTSGWSLSEQYF. The DNA for the CDR3 is TGTGCCAGCAGCTCCCGTACTAGCGGGTGGTCCCTCTCCGAGCAGTACTTC.

V is TRBV7-8 and J is TRBJ1-2; D remains ambiguous. Looked up from germline, CDR1 is SGHVS and CDR2 is FQNEAQ. The V end lost 6 bases, the J end lost 0 bases, and 8 bases lay between the germline ends. The CDR3 runs 13 residues. This CDR3 is CASSPGTNYGYTF. CDR3 nucleotide sequence: TGTGCCAGCAGTCCCGGTACTAACTATGGCTACACCTTC.

The chain uses TRBV9 and TRBJ2-5; 11 bases agree with TRBD2. Trimming removed 3 bases from V and 0 bases from J; junction bases left unmatched: 4. This CDR3 has 16 amino acids. Germline CDR1 and CDR2: SGDLS and YYNGEE. CDR3 sequence (DNA): TGTGCCAGCAGCGCGACTAGCGGGGTGTACCAAGAGACCCAGTACTTC. This gives the protein CASSATSGVYQETQYF.